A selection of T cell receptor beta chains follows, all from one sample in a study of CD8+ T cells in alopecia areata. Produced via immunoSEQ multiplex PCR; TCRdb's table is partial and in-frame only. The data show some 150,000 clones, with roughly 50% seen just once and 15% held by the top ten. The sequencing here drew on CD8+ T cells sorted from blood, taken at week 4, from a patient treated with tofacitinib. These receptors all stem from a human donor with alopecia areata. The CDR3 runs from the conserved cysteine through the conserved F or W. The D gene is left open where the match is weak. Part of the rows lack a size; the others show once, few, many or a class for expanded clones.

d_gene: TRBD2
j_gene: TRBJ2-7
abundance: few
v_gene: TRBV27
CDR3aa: CASSLAGEEQYF
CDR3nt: TGTGCCAGCAGCCTGGCGGGGGAAGAGCAGTACTTC

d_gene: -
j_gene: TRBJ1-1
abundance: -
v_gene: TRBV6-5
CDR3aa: CASKIRNTEAFF
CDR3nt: TGTGCCAGCAAGATTCGGAACACTGAAGCTTTCTTT

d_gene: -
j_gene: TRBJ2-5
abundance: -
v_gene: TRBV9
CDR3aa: CASSAHATSFQETQYF
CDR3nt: TGTGCCAGCAGCGCCCACGCGACTAGTTTCCAAGAGACCCAGTACTTC

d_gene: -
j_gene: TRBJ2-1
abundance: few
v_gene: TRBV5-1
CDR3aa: CASSLISPLGYNEQFF
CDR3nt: TGCGCCAGCAGCTTAATTAGCCCCTTGGGATACAATGAGCAGTTCTTC

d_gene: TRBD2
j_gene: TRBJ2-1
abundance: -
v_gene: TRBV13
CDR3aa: CASSSPGGSSYNEQFF
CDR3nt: TGTGCCAGCAGCTCACCTGGCGGGAGCTCCTACAATGAGCAGTTCTTC

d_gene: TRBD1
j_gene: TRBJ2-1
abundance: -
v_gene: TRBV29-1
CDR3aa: CSAPTGDSSYNEQFF
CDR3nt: TGCAGCGCCCCAACCGGGGACAGCTCCTACAATGAGCAGTTCTTC

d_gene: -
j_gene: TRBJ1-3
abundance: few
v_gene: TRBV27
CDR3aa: CASRHFPPGSSGNTIYF
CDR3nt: TGTGCCAGCAGACACTTCCCACCGGGGTCCTCTGGAAACACCATATATTTT

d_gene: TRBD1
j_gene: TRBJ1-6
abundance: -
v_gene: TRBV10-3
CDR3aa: CAISEYGTGDHNSPLHF
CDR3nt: TGTGCCATCAGTGAGTACGGGACAGGGGACCATAATTCACCCCTCCACTTT

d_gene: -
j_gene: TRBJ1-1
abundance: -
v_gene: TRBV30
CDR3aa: CAWSVLGDTEAFF
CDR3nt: TGTGCCTGGAGTGTATTAGGAGACACTGAAGCTTTCTTT

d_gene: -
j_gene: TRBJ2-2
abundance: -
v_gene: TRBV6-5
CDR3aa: CASGDGTNTGELFF
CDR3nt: TGTGCCAGCGGTGACGGCACGAACACCGGGGAGCTGTTTTTT

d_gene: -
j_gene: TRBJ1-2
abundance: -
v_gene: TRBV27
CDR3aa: CASSRGRLSGYTF
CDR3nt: TGTGCCAGCAGCCGAGGAAGGTTATCTGGCTACACCTTC

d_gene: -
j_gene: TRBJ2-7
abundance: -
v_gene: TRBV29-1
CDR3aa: CSVTPGPGEQYF
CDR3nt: TGCAGCGTCACGCCGGGACCGGGCGAGCAGTACTTC

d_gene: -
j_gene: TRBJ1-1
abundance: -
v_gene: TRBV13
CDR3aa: CASSAQTGNTEAFF
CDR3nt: TGTGCCAGCAGCGCCCAGACAGGGAACACTGAAGCTTTCTTT

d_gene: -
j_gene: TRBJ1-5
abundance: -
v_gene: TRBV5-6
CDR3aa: CASSWGLDQPQHF
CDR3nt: TGTGCCAGCAGCTGGGGCCTCGATCAGCCCCAGCATTTT

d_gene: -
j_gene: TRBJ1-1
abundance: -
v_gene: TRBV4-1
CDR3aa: CASSQADSEAFF
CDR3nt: TGTGCCAGCAGCCAAGCTGATAGTGAAGCTTTCTTT

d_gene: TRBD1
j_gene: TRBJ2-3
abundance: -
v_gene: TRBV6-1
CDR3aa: CASSVEGAPTDTQYF
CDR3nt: TGTGCCAGCAGTGTAGAGGGGGCCCCCACAGATACGCAGTATTTT

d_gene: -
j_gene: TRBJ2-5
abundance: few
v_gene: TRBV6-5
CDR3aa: CASSSSGNLETQYF
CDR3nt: TGTGCCAGCAGTTCATCGGGGAACTTGGAGACCCAGTACTTC

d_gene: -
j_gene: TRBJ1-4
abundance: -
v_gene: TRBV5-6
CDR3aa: CASSLQLIAEKLFF
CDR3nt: TGTGCCAGCAGCTTGCAGCTAATCGCGGAAAAACTGTTTTTT

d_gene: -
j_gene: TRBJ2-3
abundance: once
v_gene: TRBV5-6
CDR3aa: CASSQLGRPDTQYF
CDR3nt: TGTGCCAGCAGCCAACTAGGACGGCCAGATACGCAGTATTTT

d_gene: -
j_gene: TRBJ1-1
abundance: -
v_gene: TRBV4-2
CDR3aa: CASSPGGNTEAFF
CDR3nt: TGTGCCAGCAGCCCCGGGGGAAACACTGAAGCTTTCTTT

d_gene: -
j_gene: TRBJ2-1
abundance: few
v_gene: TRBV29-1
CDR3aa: CSVRRDNEQFF
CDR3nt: TGCAGCGTAAGAAGGGACAATGAGCAGTTCTTC

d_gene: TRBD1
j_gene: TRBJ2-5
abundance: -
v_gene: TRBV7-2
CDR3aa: CASSFTGGLQETQYF
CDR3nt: TGTGCCAGCAGCTTTACAGGGGGCCTGCAAGAGACCCAGTACTTC

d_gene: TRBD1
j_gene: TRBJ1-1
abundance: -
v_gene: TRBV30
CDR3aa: CAWVTGVRTEAFF
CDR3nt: TGTGCCTGGGTTACAGGGGTTAGGACTGAAGCTTTCTTT

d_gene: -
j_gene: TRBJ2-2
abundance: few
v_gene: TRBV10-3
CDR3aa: CAISEPDRDTGELFF
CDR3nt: TGTGCCATCAGTGAGCCGGACAGAGACACCGGGGAGCTGTTTTTT

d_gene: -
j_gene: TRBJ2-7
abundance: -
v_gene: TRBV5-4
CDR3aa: CASSPLGQSYEQYF
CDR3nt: TGTGCCAGCAGCCCCCTCGGACAGTCCTACGAGCAGTACTTC

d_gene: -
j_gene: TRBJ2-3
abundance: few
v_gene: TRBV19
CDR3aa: CASSRGSADTQYF
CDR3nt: TGTGCCAGTAGTCGCGGGTCGGCAGATACGCAGTATTTT

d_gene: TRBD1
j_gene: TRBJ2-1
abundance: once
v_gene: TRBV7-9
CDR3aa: CASSLRDRVSTGSYNEQFF
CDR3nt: TGTGCCAGCAGCTTACGGGACAGGGTATCAACAGGATCCTACAATGAGCAGTTCTTC

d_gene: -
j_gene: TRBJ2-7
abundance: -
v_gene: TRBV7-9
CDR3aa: CASNRATYEQYF
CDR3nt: TGTGCCAGCAACAGGGCCACCTACGAGCAGTACTTC

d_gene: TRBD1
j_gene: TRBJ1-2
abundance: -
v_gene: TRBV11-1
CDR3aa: CASSPDRDHLYGYTF
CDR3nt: TGTGCCAGCAGCCCAGACAGGGACCATCTTTATGGCTACACCTTC

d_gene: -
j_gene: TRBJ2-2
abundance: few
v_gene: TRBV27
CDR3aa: CASSFGSNTGELFF
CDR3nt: TGTGCCAGCAGTTTCGGTTCGAACACCGGGGAGCTGTTTTTT

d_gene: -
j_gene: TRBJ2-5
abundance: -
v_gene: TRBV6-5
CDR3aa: CASTSGVLQETQYF
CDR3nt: TGTGCCAGCACCTCCGGTGTACTCCAAGAGACCCAGTACTTC

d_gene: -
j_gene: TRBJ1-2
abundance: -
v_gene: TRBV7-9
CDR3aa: CASSLGTDYGYTF
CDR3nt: TGTGCCAGCAGCTTAGGGACGGACTATGGCTACACCTTC

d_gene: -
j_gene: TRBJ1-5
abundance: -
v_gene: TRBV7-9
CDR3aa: CASSLEGDVDQPQHF
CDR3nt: TGTGCCAGCAGCTTAGAGGGGGACGTCGATCAGCCCCAGCATTTT

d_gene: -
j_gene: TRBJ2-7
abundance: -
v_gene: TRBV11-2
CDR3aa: CASSLDGTAIEQYF
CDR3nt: TGTGCCAGCAGCTTAGATGGGACGGCCATCGAGCAGTACTTC

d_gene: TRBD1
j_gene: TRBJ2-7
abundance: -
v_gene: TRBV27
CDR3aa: CASSAGTGFNEQYF
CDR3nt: TGTGCCAGCAGTGCCGGGACAGGGTTTAACGAGCAGTACTTC

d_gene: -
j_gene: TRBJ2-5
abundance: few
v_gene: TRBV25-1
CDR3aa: CASSDRERVETQYF
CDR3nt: TGTGCCAGCAGTGACCGGGAAAGGGTGGAGACCCAGTACTTC